Described below is a single TCR beta chain sequence and its context. Its antigen is unknown. The V and J ends lost 6 bases and 6 bases respectively, with 17 bases between them. Looked up from germline, CDR1 is KGHDR and CDR2 is SFDVKD. CDR3 length equals 15 residues. TCRdb re-analysed the reads in MiXCR, keeping a single row per CDR3 protein. The table records about 180,000 distinct CDR3 sequences, around 14% of them present only once. This record belongs to a study of T cell repertoires in cytomegalovirus infection. Study background: Both CMV infection and a matching HLA type were indicated by public TCR beta signatures.

Study-level results: Clonotype analysis showed dominance of the ex vivo response by HLA-C-restricted CMV-specific TCR beta clonotypes. Summed frequency of shared TCR beta families picked out CMV carriers who also had the relevant HLA.

This receptor was taken from a human donor in good health (CMV status not recorded). Some clones in this sample may be carry-over from other donors' samples. The sequenced sample consisted of PBMCs. The gene calls are TRBV24-1 and TRBJ1-5; perhaps TRBD1 as D (6 bases). For the CDR3, the DNA is TGTGCCACCAGTTCTGGGGGGGCCTCTGGTCAGCCCCAGCATTTT. Translation: CATSSGGASGQPQHF.